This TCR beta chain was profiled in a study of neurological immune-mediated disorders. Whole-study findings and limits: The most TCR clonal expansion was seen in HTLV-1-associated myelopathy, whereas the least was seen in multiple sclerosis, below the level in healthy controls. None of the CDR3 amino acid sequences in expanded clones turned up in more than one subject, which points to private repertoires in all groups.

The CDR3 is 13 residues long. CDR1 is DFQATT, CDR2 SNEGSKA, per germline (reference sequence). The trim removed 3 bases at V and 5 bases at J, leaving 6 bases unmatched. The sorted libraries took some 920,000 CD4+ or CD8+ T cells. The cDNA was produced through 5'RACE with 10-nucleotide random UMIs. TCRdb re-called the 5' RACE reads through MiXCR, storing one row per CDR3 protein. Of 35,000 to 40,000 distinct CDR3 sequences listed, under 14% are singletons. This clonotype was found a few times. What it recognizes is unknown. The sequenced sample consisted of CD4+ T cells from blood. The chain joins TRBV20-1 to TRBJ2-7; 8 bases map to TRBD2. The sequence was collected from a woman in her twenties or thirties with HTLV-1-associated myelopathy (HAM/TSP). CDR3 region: CSASFTSGNEQYF. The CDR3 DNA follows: TGCAGTGCTAGCTTTACTAGCGGCAACGAGCAGTACTTC.